A single sample is the source of the 7 T cell receptor beta chains below, sequenced in a study of cytomegalovirus exposure and HLA in healthy donors. TCRdb's copy holds only in-frame clones and misses some; the assay was immunoSEQ multiplex PCR. The repertoire has 65,000 or so clones, around 95% of them found once; the top ten carry approximately 4.5%. Sample: PBMCs. Every receptor here comes from a young man in good health and CMV-seropositive.

The chain links TRBV9 to TRBJ2-1; TRBD2 is a possible D gene (5 bases). Trimming removed 3 bases from V and 0 bases from J, with 10 bases in between. The CDR3 runs 15 residues. Germline V gene sequence: CDR1 SGDLS, CDR2 YYNGEE. The CDR3: CASSATGVSYNEQFF. The CDR3 DNA is TGTGCCAGCAGCGCGACCGGGGTCTCCTACAATGAGCAGTTCTTC.

The rearrangement uses TRBV30 and TRBJ1-2; TRBD1 might be the D (5 bases). Trimming left V 1 base short and J 4 bases short, with 7 bases between. Germline loops: CDR1 GTSNPN, CDR2 SVGIG (reference sequence). The CDR3 extends over 12 amino acids. The CDR3 spells CAWSGTPYGYTF. The CDR3 DNA reads TGTGCCTGGAGTGGGACACCCTATGGCTACACCTTC.

The rearrangement links TRBV5-1 to TRBJ2-7; 11 nucleotides agree with TRBD1. There are 17 residues in the CDR3. The junction had 11 bases not matched to a gene; V was cut back by 0 bases and J by 6 bases. Germline V gene sequence: CDR1 SGHRS, CDR2 YFSETQ. CDR3 coding DNA: TGCGCCAGCAGCTTGGAAGGACAGGGGGCTACTTCCGGCGAGCAGTACTTC. It encodes CASSLEGQGATSGEQYF.

The genes are TRBV30 and TRBJ1-2; TRBD1 matches 8 bases. Germline trimming cut 5 bases from V and 7 bases from J; bases unmatched to any gene: 3. Germline assignment: CDR1 GTSNPN and CDR2 SVGIG (reference sequence). This CDR3 has 11 residues. The CDR3 DNA follows: TGTGCCTGGGGACAGGGCGGTGGCTACACCTTC. This gives the protein CAWGQGGGYTF. Complete variable domain (other parts from reference TRBV30 and TRBJ1-2): SQTIHQWPATLVQPVGSPLSLECTVEGTSNPNLYWYRQAAGRGLQLLFYSVGIGQISSEVPQNLSASRPQDRQFILSSKKLLLSDSGFYLCAWGQGGGYTFGSGTRLTVV.

The chain uses TRBV27 and TRBJ1-2; 7 bases agree with TRBD1. With V trimmed by 6 bases and J by 6 bases, 1 base remained unmatched. Germline CDR1 reads MNHEY; CDR2 reads SMNVEV (reference sequence). This CDR3 has 11 residues. The CDR3 DNA is TGTGCCAGCAGCAGGGGGAATGGCTACACCTTC. Its protein is CASSRGNGYTF.

This sequence joins TRBV11-3 and TRBJ2-5; TRBD1 matches 11 bases. This CDR3 spans 15 amino acids. Trimming took 7 bases from V and 5 from J; bases not matched to a gene: 9. From germline, CDR1 is SGHNT and CDR2 YENEEA. CDR3 nucleotide sequence: TGTGCCAGCACCCGGACAGGGGGCTTGATTGAGACCCAGTACTTC. Translation: CASTRTGGLIETQYF.

J is TRBJ1-1 and V is TRBV15; no definite D call. Trimming removed 1 base at V and 5 bases at J, with 8 bases between. Looked up from germline, CDR1 is LNHNV and CDR2 is YYDKDF (reference sequence). CDR3 length: 13 amino acids. CDR3 in amino acids: CATSRGPGTEAFF. CDR3 DNA sequence: TGTGCCACCAGCAGAGGTCCGGGTACTGAAGCTTTCTTT. Using reference TRBV15 and TRBJ1-1 for the parts outside the CDR3, the full variable domain is DAMVIQNPRYQVTQFGKPVTLSCSQTLNHNVMYWYQQKSSQAPKLLFHYYDKDFNNEADTPDNFQSRRPNTSFCFLDIRSPGLGDTAMYLCATSRGPGTEAFFGQGTRLTVV.